This is a list of T cell receptor beta chains from one sample in a study of blood T cells in healthy people across ages. MiXCR was run by TCRdb on the 5' RACE reads, yielding one entry per CDR3 protein. This sample carries around 1.5 million distinct CDR3 sequences, approximately 32% of them seen once, and the ten largest clones take 10% to 12%. The sequenced material came from blood. Every receptor here comes from a woman aged 30 to 39 in good health. The CDR3 runs from the conserved cysteine through the conserved F or W. Each record gives: J gene, clone size, D gene, V gene, CDR3 DNA, CDR3 protein. The D gene is left open where the match is weak. Size tells how often a clone was seen (once, few, many) or the class of an expanded clone, and some rows leave it out.

j_gene: TRBJ2-1
abundance: many
d_gene: TRBD2
v_gene: TRBV5-1
CDR3nt: TGCGCCAGCAGCTTCGGACTAGCGGACAATGAGCAGTTCTTC
CDR3aa: CASSFGLADNEQFF

j_gene: TRBJ1-2
abundance: few
d_gene: NA
v_gene: TRBV9
CDR3nt: TGTGCCAGCAGCGTAGGAGAGGGTAGTTATGGCTACACCTTC
CDR3aa: CASSVGEGSYGYTF

j_gene: TRBJ2-1
abundance: few
d_gene: NA
v_gene: TRBV20-1
CDR3nt: TGCAGTGCCAAGGGTTACCAGACAAATGAGCAGTTCTTC
CDR3aa: CSAKGYQTNEQFF

j_gene: TRBJ2-1
abundance: NA
d_gene: NA
v_gene: TRBV7-3
CDR3nt: TGTGCCAGCAGCTCCCGCGGGGCCTCCTACAATGAGCAGTTCTTC
CDR3aa: CASSSRGASYNEQFF

j_gene: TRBJ1-1
abundance: NA
d_gene: NA
v_gene: TRBV11-2
CDR3nt: TGTGCCAGCAGCTCTCAGGGTCAGCTGAACACTGAAGCTTTCTTT
CDR3aa: CASSSQGQLNTEAFF

j_gene: TRBJ1-1
abundance: many
d_gene: NA
v_gene: TRBV29-1
CDR3nt: TGCAGCGTGGCCTCAGCCTTGAACACTGAAGCTTTCTTT
CDR3aa: CSVASALNTEAFF

j_gene: TRBJ2-1
abundance: once
d_gene: TRBD2
v_gene: TRBV9
CDR3nt: TGTGCCAGCAGCGTAGGGGCGGGAGGCAATGAGCAGTTCTTC
CDR3aa: CASSVGAGGNEQFF

j_gene: TRBJ2-2
abundance: NA
d_gene: TRBD1
v_gene: TRBV27
CDR3nt: TGTGCCAGCAGTTTAAAGGGGGCGTTGGGCACCGGGGAGCTGTTTTTT
CDR3aa: CASSLKGALGTGELFF

j_gene: TRBJ2-1
abundance: NA
d_gene: TRBD2
v_gene: TRBV5-1
CDR3nt: TGCGCCAGCAGCCCGGACTGGACTAGCGGGAGAGGGAATGAGCAGTTCTTC
CDR3aa: CASSPDWTSGRGNEQFF

j_gene: TRBJ1-2
abundance: few
d_gene: NA
v_gene: TRBV4-1
CDR3nt: TGCGCCAGCAGCCAAGGTGTCGGGATTTCTTTCTATGGCTACACCTTC
CDR3aa: CASSQGVGISFYGYTF

j_gene: TRBJ1-6
abundance: few
d_gene: NA
v_gene: TRBV7-2
CDR3nt: TGTGCCAGCAGTTTCCGGGGTCTTAATTCACCCCTCCACTTT
CDR3aa: CASSFRGLNSPLHF

j_gene: TRBJ2-3
abundance: NA
d_gene: NA
v_gene: TRBV7-9
CDR3nt: TGTGCCAGCAGCGATTCTCGGGCAGGAGATACGCAGTATTTT
CDR3aa: CASSDSRAGDTQYF

j_gene: TRBJ2-7
abundance: NA
d_gene: NA
v_gene: TRBV5-6
CDR3nt: TGTGCCAGCAGCTTGGGCGTAGGGGGACCCTACGAGCAGTACTTC
CDR3aa: CASSLGVGGPYEQYF

j_gene: TRBJ2-3
abundance: NA
d_gene: NA
v_gene: TRBV9
CDR3nt: TGTGCCAACAGCGAGGACTGGAGCACAGATACGCAGTATTTT
CDR3aa: CANSEDWSTDTQYF

j_gene: TRBJ2-1
abundance: NA
d_gene: NA
v_gene: TRBV6-1
CDR3nt: TGTGCCAGCGCAGGGATGTCAAATGAGCAGTTCTTC
CDR3aa: CASAGMSNEQFF

j_gene: TRBJ2-1
abundance: NA
d_gene: TRBD2
v_gene: TRBV20-1
CDR3nt: TGCAGTGCTAGAGATGGGGGTTTAGCGGGAGGTCGCTCCTACAATGAGCAGTTCTTC
CDR3aa: CSARDGGLAGGRSYNEQFF

j_gene: TRBJ2-1
abundance: many
d_gene: TRBD1
v_gene: TRBV7-2
CDR3nt: TGTGCCAGCAGTCCATCGCAGGGGGCCGGCTACAATGAGCAGTTCTTC
CDR3aa: CASSPSQGAGYNEQFF

j_gene: TRBJ2-7
abundance: once
d_gene: TRBD2
v_gene: TRBV28
CDR3nt: TGTGCCAGCAGTTTAGCAGCGGGAGGGGGTACCTACGAGCAGTACTTC
CDR3aa: CASSLAAGGGTYEQYF

j_gene: TRBJ1-2
abundance: few
d_gene: NA
v_gene: TRBV29-1
CDR3nt: TGCAGCGTAACGACGCGCAGGGGTAACTATGGCTACACCTTC
CDR3aa: CSVTTRRGNYGYTF

j_gene: TRBJ1-1
abundance: few
d_gene: NA
v_gene: TRBV12-3/TRBV12-4
CDR3nt: TGTGCCAGCTACCGGACCGGTATCGGTGAAGCTTTCTTT
CDR3aa: CASYRTGIGEAFF

j_gene: TRBJ2-1
abundance: NA
d_gene: NA
v_gene: TRBV12-3/TRBV12-4
CDR3nt: TGTGCCAGCGCCTGGAGGAGTACTGAGCAGTTCTTC
CDR3aa: CASAWRSTEQFF

j_gene: TRBJ1-4
abundance: NA
d_gene: NA
v_gene: TRBV6-6
CDR3nt: TGTGCCAGCAGCTTTACTAAGGGGGTCGCTGAAAAACTGTTTTTT
CDR3aa: CASSFTKGVAEKLFF

j_gene: TRBJ2-1
abundance: NA
d_gene: NA
v_gene: TRBV5-1
CDR3nt: TGCGCCAGCAGCAACAGGGCCAAGGAGCAGTTCTTC
CDR3aa: CASSNRAKEQFF

j_gene: TRBJ2-5
abundance: NA
d_gene: NA
v_gene: TRBV3-1
CDR3nt: TGTGCCAGCAGCCGGCCCCATGAGCAGTACTTC
CDR3aa: CASSRPHEQYF

j_gene: TRBJ2-1
abundance: few
d_gene: NA
v_gene: TRBV5-5
CDR3nt: TGTGCCAGCAGCTTGGAGGCAGGGGCCCGGAATGAGCAGTTCTTC
CDR3aa: CASSLEAGARNEQFF

j_gene: TRBJ2-1
abundance: NA
d_gene: NA
v_gene: TRBV4-1
CDR3nt: TGCGCCAGCAGCCCGCCTTTAGGGGGCTCCTACAATGAGCAGTTCTTC
CDR3aa: CASSPPLGGSYNEQFF

j_gene: TRBJ1-1
abundance: NA
d_gene: NA
v_gene: TRBV5-1
CDR3nt: TGCGCCAGCAGCTTTACCCGGGGCTCCGGTGGCACTGAAGCTTTCTTT
CDR3aa: CASSFTRGSGGTEAFF

j_gene: TRBJ1-2
abundance: many
d_gene: NA
v_gene: TRBV5-1
CDR3nt: TGTGCCAGCAGTCTGGGAGGATCCTATGGCTACACCTTC
CDR3aa: CASSLGGSYGYTF

j_gene: TRBJ2-2
abundance: NA
d_gene: NA
v_gene: TRBV10-3
CDR3nt: TGTGCCATCAGGCAGGGCCCCGGGGAGCTGTTTTTT
CDR3aa: CAIRQGPGELFF

j_gene: TRBJ2-5
abundance: NA
d_gene: TRBD2
v_gene: TRBV7-9
CDR3nt: TGTGCCAGCAGCTCGACGGGACTAACAAAAGAGACCCAGTACTTC
CDR3aa: CASSSTGLTKETQYF

j_gene: TRBJ2-6
abundance: NA
d_gene: TRBD1
v_gene: TRBV6-1
CDR3nt: TGTGCCAGCAGTGGAGGGCGTAGGGGGCCTGGGGCCAACGTCCTGACTTTC
CDR3aa: CASSGGRRGPGANVLTF

j_gene: TRBJ2-7
abundance: few
d_gene: TRBD1
v_gene: TRBV15
CDR3nt: TGTGCCACCAGCAACGACAGGGTCGCGCACGAGCAGTACTTC
CDR3aa: CATSNDRVAHEQYF

j_gene: TRBJ1-2
abundance: NA
d_gene: NA
v_gene: TRBV15
CDR3nt: TGTGCCACCAGCAGAGTGGGAAAAGAGTACGGCTACACCTTC
CDR3aa: CATSRVGKEYGYTF

j_gene: TRBJ2-3
abundance: NA
d_gene: TRBD2
v_gene: TRBV15
CDR3nt: TGTGCCACCAGCAAACCCCGCGGAGTAGCGGGAGGGGGAAATACGCAGTATTTT
CDR3aa: CATSKPRGVAGGGNTQYF

j_gene: TRBJ1-2
abundance: few
d_gene: TRBD1
v_gene: TRBV6-1
CDR3nt: TGTGCCAGCAGATATTCGACAGGGACCTATGGCTACACCTTC
CDR3aa: CASRYSTGTYGYTF

j_gene: TRBJ2-2
abundance: NA
d_gene: NA
v_gene: TRBV7-9
CDR3nt: TGTGCCAGCAGCGGGGACTTCCAGGCCGCCGGGGAGCTGTTTTTT
CDR3aa: CASSGDFQAAGELFF

j_gene: TRBJ1-2
abundance: NA
d_gene: NA
v_gene: TRBV20-1
CDR3nt: TGCAGTGCTAGTGTACTGACGGGGACCGGCTACACCTTC
CDR3aa: CSASVLTGTGYTF

j_gene: TRBJ2-5
abundance: NA
d_gene: NA
v_gene: TRBV13
CDR3nt: TGTGCCAGCAGCTTTTCTCCTCCTCAAGAGACCCAGTACTTC
CDR3aa: CASSFSPPQETQYF

j_gene: TRBJ2-2
abundance: few
d_gene: TRBD1
v_gene: TRBV29-1
CDR3nt: TGCAGCGTTGACGGGACAGACACCGGGGAGCTGTTTTTT
CDR3aa: CSVDGTDTGELFF

j_gene: TRBJ2-1
abundance: few
d_gene: NA
v_gene: TRBV30
CDR3nt: TGTGCCTGGCAACCGCTTGGGGATGAGCAGTTCTTC
CDR3aa: CAWQPLGDEQFF

j_gene: TRBJ1-2
abundance: NA
d_gene: NA
v_gene: TRBV6-5
CDR3nt: TGTGCCAGCAGTTACGAACATGGCTACACCTTC
CDR3aa: CASSYEHGYTF

j_gene: TRBJ2-3
abundance: few
d_gene: TRBD2
v_gene: TRBV15
CDR3nt: TGTGCCACCAGAACAGCGGGGTACCGCACAGATACGCAGTATTTT
CDR3aa: CATRTAGYRTDTQYF

j_gene: TRBJ2-2
abundance: few
d_gene: NA
v_gene: TRBV14
CDR3nt: TGTGCCAGCAGCCGGCTCCAGAACACCGGGGAGCTGTTTTTT
CDR3aa: CASSRLQNTGELFF

j_gene: TRBJ2-2
abundance: once
d_gene: TRBD1
v_gene: TRBV5-6
CDR3nt: TGTGCCAGCAGGCCGGGACAGGGGGTAGACGGGGAGCTGTTTTTT
CDR3aa: CASRPGQGVDGELFF

j_gene: TRBJ2-1
abundance: NA
d_gene: NA
v_gene: TRBV7-9
CDR3nt: TGTACCAGCAGCTTATGGACCGGGACCCGGGACAATGAGCAGTTCTTC
CDR3aa: CTSSLWTGTRDNEQFF

j_gene: TRBJ2-3
abundance: few
d_gene: TRBD2
v_gene: TRBV20-1
CDR3nt: TGCAGTGCTGGATTAGCGGGACTTCGCACAGATACGCAGTATTTT
CDR3aa: CSAGLAGLRTDTQYF

j_gene: TRBJ2-6
abundance: few
d_gene: NA
v_gene: TRBV20-1
CDR3nt: TGCAGTACCCGACGACTGATCTCTGGGGCCAACGTCCTGACTTTC
CDR3aa: CSTRRLISGANVLTF

j_gene: TRBJ2-3
abundance: NA
d_gene: TRBD1
v_gene: TRBV24-1
CDR3nt: TGTGCCACCAGCCAGACAGGGCTTGATACGCAGTATTTT
CDR3aa: CATSQTGLDTQYF

j_gene: TRBJ2-3
abundance: NA
d_gene: TRBD2
v_gene: TRBV12-5
CDR3nt: TGTGCTAGTGGTTTGGTACATAGCGGGACTAGCACAGATACGCAGTATTTT
CDR3aa: CASGLVHSGTSTDTQYF

j_gene: TRBJ2-1
abundance: few
d_gene: TRBD2
v_gene: TRBV5-6
CDR3nt: TGTGCCAGCAGCGGGGACTACCCATACAGCTCCTACAATGAGCAGTTCTTC
CDR3aa: CASSGDYPYSSYNEQFF

j_gene: TRBJ2-3
abundance: many
d_gene: NA
v_gene: TRBV18
CDR3nt: TGTGCCAGCAGCCCCCGGGAGACAGATACGCAGTATTTT
CDR3aa: CASSPRETDTQYF

j_gene: TRBJ1-2
abundance: NA
d_gene: TRBD1
v_gene: TRBV9
CDR3nt: TGTGCCGGCAGCGTAGACAGGGGTGGCTACACCTTC
CDR3aa: CAGSVDRGGYTF